Presented here are 30 T cell receptor beta chains from one specimen sequenced in a study of T-cell reconstitution after alpha-beta-depleted transplantation in children. Preparation of the TCRbeta library involved a method that used unique molecular identifiers. TCRdb itself ran the PCR reads through MiXCR, one entry per CDR3 protein. The sample includes approximately 490,000 distinct CDR3 sequences, roughly a tenth of them seen just once. Sequences were derived from PBMCs, sampled before TCRalphabeta/CD19-depleted stem cell transplant. The receptors derive from a child under 10 years old with inherited bone marrow failure, due to receive a stem cell transplant.

This clonotype appeared a few times. The chain links TRBV7-2 to TRBJ2-1; 8 bases line up with TRBD2. This CDR3 is built from 23 residues. The V segment lost 2 bases and the J segment 8 bases; nucleotides outside the gene matches: 32. Per germline, CDR1 SGHTA and CDR2 FQGNSA. For the CDR3, the DNA is TGTGCCAGCAGCTTATTTCCACTTCTTGCGGGACTAGGTCGTCGGACATCAACCGATGAGCAGTTCTTC. It translates to CASSLFPLLAGLGRRTSTDEQFF.

With regard to this clonotype: Just one base apart from a much larger clone, this may be a read error. Here the CDR3 omits its conserved ending phenylalanine or tryptophan, so a read error is the likely source. V usage is TRBV27 and J usage is TRBJ1-5; tentatively, D is TRBD1 (5 bases). The CDR3 sequence is 14 residues long. V was trimmed by 3 bases and J by 4 bases, leaving 10 bases between them. Germline assignment: CDR1 MNHEY and CDR2 SMNVEV (reference sequence). The CDR3 DNA is TGTGCCAGCAGTTTCCAGGGAGGAAATCAGCCCCAGCATTTA. Its protein is CASSFQGGNQPQHL.

Only a few counts were recorded for this clonotype. The chain recombines TRBV7-9 with TRBJ2-1; TRBD2 matches at 7 bases. CDR3 length: 14 residues. V shed 5 bases, J shed 12 bases, and the junction held 13 bases outside the gene matches. CDR1 and CDR2 (germline): SEHNR, FQNEAQ (reference sequence). The CDR3 region has the DNA TGTGCCAGCAGCGCTCAGCGGGCGGGAGATGGGCAGTTCTTC. Its protein is CASSAQRAGDGQFF.

The chain recombines TRBV18 with TRBJ2-7; 7 bases fit TRBD1. CDR3 length: 14 amino acids. Germline CDR1 is KGHSH and CDR2 is LQKENI. V lost 4 bases to trimming and J lost 5 bases; unmatched junction nucleotides: 8. CDR3 DNA sequence: TGTGCCAGCTCACGTGGGACAGTTGTCAACGAGCAGTACTTC. This gives the protein CASSRGTVVNEQYF.

Ten or more counts support this clonotype. This chain connects TRBV12-3 or TRBV12-4 to TRBJ1-6; perhaps TRBD1 as D (6 bases). The CDR3 runs to 16 residues. V was clipped by 6 bases and J by 10 bases, with 22 bases between them. CDR3 coding DNA: TGTGCCAGCAGCCTAGGACAGTTTCGAGTTAGGTCACCCCTCCACTTT. Encoded protein: CASSLGQFRVRSPLHF.

This clonotype was seen only once. The final CDR3 position lacks the conserved phenylalanine or tryptophan, pointing to a likely read error. The limits of the CDR3 on the DNA are not certain, so only TCRdb's listed CDR3 is given. The chain joins TRBV12-3 or TRBV12-4 to TRBJ2-3; the D segment call TRBD1 is taken from the table without a DNA check. The CDR3 is 19 residues long, ends included. This CDR3 reads CASCFGQLTGDGGDTQYFL.

This clonotype was observed many times. The chain uses TRBV7-9 and TRBJ2-2; D not resolved. The CDR3 is 12 residues long. CDR1 and CDR2 from the germline V gene are SEHNR and FQNEAQ (reference sequence). The CDR3 loop is CAIRFHTGELFF. In nucleotides, the CDR3 is TGTGCTATCAGGTTTCACACCGGGGAGCTGTTTTTT.

This clonotype was recorded at least ten times. This sequence joins TRBV27 and TRBJ1-2, with D unclear. V dropped 3 bases and J dropped 8 bases, with 16 bases sitting between them. Per germline, CDR1 MNHEY and CDR2 SMNVEV (reference sequence). This CDR3 is 14 amino acids long. In DNA form, the CDR3 reads TGTGCCAGCAGTTTTAGTGCGGGGTATGCGGGCTACACCTTC. Amino acids: CASSFSAGYAGYTF.

This clonotype showed up many times. The rearrangement joins TRBV7-9 to TRBJ2-6; tentatively, D is TRBD2 (6 bases). Trimming left V 5 bases short and J 0 bases short, with 8 bases between. The CDR3 sequence is 15 residues long. CDR1 is SEHNR, CDR2 FQNEAQ, per germline (reference sequence). The CDR3 loop reads CASSLRDSGANVLTF. The CDR3 region has the DNA TGTGCCAGCAGCCTGCGGGACTCTGGGGCCAACGTCCTGACTTTC. Together with reference TRBV7-9 and TRBJ2-6, the CDR3 gives the full variable domain: DTGVSQNPRHKITKRGQNVTFRCDPISEHNRLYWYRQTLGQGPEFLTYFQNEAQLEKSRLLSDRFSAERPKGSFSTLEIQRTEQGDSAMYLCASSLRDSGANVLTFGAGSRLTVL.

In its sample, this clonotype was seen many times. The chain carries TRBV20-1 and TRBJ2-1; possibly TRBD2 for D (6 bases). The CDR3 has 16 amino acids. Trimming took 0 bases from V and 6 from J, leaving 18 bases between them. CDR1 DFQATT and CDR2 SNEGSKA come from the germline V gene (reference sequence). The CDR3 protein is CSARDSLGNSGNEQFF. In DNA, the CDR3 is TGCAGTGCTAGAGACTCGCTAGGGAATAGCGGCAATGAGCAGTTCTTC.

The rearrangement uses TRBV30 and TRBJ2-3; weak D call: TRBD2 (6 bases). The CDR3 runs 15 residues. V was clipped by 5 bases and J by 6 bases, with 21 bases between them. CDR1 and CDR2 from the germline V gene are GTSNPN and SVGIG (reference sequence). In nucleotides, the CDR3 is TGTGCCTGGCAACTTGGACCGGGAGCAGGTGATACGCAGTATTTT. Translated: CAWQLGPGAGDTQYF.

This clonotype was detected many times. The J gene is TRBJ2-1, the V gene TRBV5-1; 11 bases are a match to TRBD2. Germline V gives CDR1 SGHRS, CDR2 YFSETQ. J was trimmed by 0 bases and V by 0 bases; bases with no gene match: 2. This CDR3 is built from 17 residues. CDR3 in amino acids: CASSLGSGRASYNEQFF. Written as DNA, the CDR3 is TGCGCCAGCAGCTTGGGTAGCGGGAGGGCCTCCTACAATGAGCAGTTCTTC.

This clonotype was recorded at least ten times. The chain couples TRBV29-1 to TRBJ2-4; 8 bases are shared with TRBD1. J lost 0 bases, V lost 3 bases, and 4 bases had no gene match. The CDR3 is made up of 15 amino acids. Germline V gives CDR1 SQVTM, CDR2 ANQGSEA. As DNA, the CDR3 is TGCAGCGTTGAGGACAGGGAGGAAGCCAAAAACATTCAGTACTTC. Amino acids: CSVEDREEAKNIQYF.

The V and J genes are TRBV19 and TRBJ2-2, with 8 positions matching TRBD1. The CDR3 length is 16 residues. From germline, CDR1 is LNHDA and CDR2 SQIVND (reference sequence). V lost 5 bases to trimming and J lost 1 base; unmatched junction nucleotides: 6. CDR3 nucleotides: TGTGCCAGTAGTTCCTCCGGGACAGGGAACACCGGGGAGCTGTTTTTT. This gives the protein CASSSSGTGNTGELFF.

This clonotype was observed many times. The rearrangement joins TRBV19 to TRBJ2-5; 10 bases agree with TRBD2. Germline trimming cut 5 bases from V and 1 base from J; bases unmatched to any gene: 16. In germline, CDR1 is LNHDA, CDR2 SQIVND (reference sequence). The CDR3 sequence is 19 residues long. The CDR3 loop is CASSLLRRLAGRLQETQYF. CDR3 nucleotide sequence: TGTGCCAGTAGTCTCCTACGCCGACTAGCGGGCCGTCTCCAAGAGACCCAGTACTTC.

The rearrangement links TRBV19 to TRBJ2-7, with 8 bases that match TRBD2. Germline trimming cut 5 bases from V and 4 bases from J; bases unmatched to any gene: 7. Germline-derived CDR1 and CDR2 are LNHDA and SQIVND (reference sequence). The CDR3 runs 14 residues. DNA of the CDR3: TGTGCCAGTAGTCCTGCACTAGCGGATTACGAGCAGTACTTC. Amino acid sequence: CASSPALADYEQYF.

This clonotype was seen many times. CDR3 coding DNA: TGTGCCAGCTTCCAGACAGGGGGCCTCTCCTACGAGCAGTACTTC. Translated, it gives CASFQTGGLSYEQYF. The chain recombines TRBV28 with TRBJ2-7; 10 bases match TRBD1. The CDR3 loop spans 15 amino acids. Germline trimming cut 8 bases from V and 0 bases from J; bases unmatched to any gene: 7. CDR1 is MDHEN, CDR2 SYDVKM, per germline.

This clonotype came up a few times. This chain links TRBV19 with TRBJ2-7, with 7 bases aligning to TRBD2. CDR1 is LNHDA, CDR2 SQIVND, per germline (reference sequence). The CDR3 runs to 13 residues. The junction had 5 bases not matched to a gene; V was cut back by 6 bases and J by 3 bases. As DNA, the CDR3 is TGTGCCAGTAGATCCGCGGGAGACTACGAGCAGTACTTC. This sequence encodes CASRSAGDYEQYF.

The chain joins TRBV6-5 to TRBJ1-1, with a weak D call TRBD1 (6 bases). The CDR3 runs 14 residues. The germline CDR1 and CDR2 sequences are MNHEY and SVGAGI. V lost 6 bases, J lost 2 bases, and 13 bases lay in between. CDR3 in amino acids: CASSVRGYNTEAFF. Written as DNA, the CDR3 is TGTGCCAGCAGCGTCAGGGGATACAACACTGAAGCTTTCTTT.

This clonotype was counted at least ten times. The V call is TRBV10-3, the J call TRBJ2-3, with a possible D match to TRBD2 (6 bases). V lost 6 bases and J lost 2, with 12 bases in between. CDR1 and CDR2 (germline): ENHRY, SYGVKD. The CDR3 has 14 residues. The CDR3 region has the DNA TGTGCCATCAGGTCTAGCGCCTACACAGATACGCAGTATTTT. Translated: CAIRSSAYTDTQYF.

There are many counts of this clonotype. V is TRBV5-6 and J is TRBJ2-3; 11 nucleotides align to TRBD2. After removal of 2 bases from V and 5 bases from J, the junction contained 13 bases not matched to a gene. Looked up from germline, CDR1 is SGHDT and CDR2 is YYEEEE. This CDR3 contains 18 residues. The CDR3 bases are TGTGCCAGCAGCTTCAAAACTAGCGGGAGTTACTTCCGAGATACGCAGTATTTT. This gives the protein CASSFKTSGSYFRDTQYF. Complete variable domain (other parts from reference TRBV5-6 and TRBJ2-3): DAGVTQSPTHLIKTRGQQVTLRCSPKSGHDTVSWYQQALGQGPQFIFQYYEEEERQRGNFPDRFSGHQFPNYSSELNVNALLLGDSALYLCASSFKTSGSYFRDTQYFGPGTRLTVL.

This clonotype came up many times. The gene calls are TRBV4-3 and TRBJ1-2; TRBD1 matches 8 bases. Trimming at V came to 4 bases and at J to 2 bases, leaving 6 bases not matched to a gene. This CDR3 comprises 15 residues. CDR1 and CDR2 from the germline V gene are LGHNA and YSLEER. The chain's CDR3 is CASSPGQGRNYGYTF. The CDR3 nucleotides are TGCGCCAGCAGCCCAGGACAGGGAAGGAACTATGGCTACACCTTC.

A few counts support this clonotype. The V call is TRBV18, the J call TRBJ1-2; D not resolved. CDR1 and CDR2 from the germline V gene are KGHSH and LQKENI. This CDR3 spans 15 amino acids. Trimming removed 4 bases from V and 0 bases from J, with 12 bases in between. Here the CDR3 reads CASSQGPTSNYGYTF. DNA of the CDR3: TGTGCCAGCTCACAGGGCCCGACTTCTAACTATGGCTACACCTTC.

This clonotype has a count of ten or more. This chain links TRBV20-1 with TRBJ2-7; D may match TRBD1 or TRBD2 (5 bases each). The CDR3 spans 14 residues. The germline gives CDR1 DFQATT, CDR2 SNEGSKA (reference sequence). The V end lost 6 bases, the J end lost 1 base, and 16 bases lay between the germline ends. CDR3 protein: CSAAAGFKSYEQYF. CDR3 sequence (DNA): TGCAGTGCAGCGGCAGGGTTCAAATCCTACGAGCAGTACTTC.

This clonotype was seen repeatedly, ten times or more. The CDR3 loop is CASSLAKNTGELFF. CDR3 nucleotide sequence: TGCGCCAGCAGCTTGGCGAAGAACACCGGGGAGCTGTTTTTT. The J gene is TRBJ2-2, the V gene TRBV5-1; no clear D gene. V dropped 0 bases and J dropped 1 base, with 4 bases sitting between them. Germline loops: CDR1 SGHRS, CDR2 YFSETQ. CDR3 length: 14 residues.

The CDR3: CSATGTADTQYF. The DNA for the CDR3 is TGCAGTGCTACGGGGACTGCCGATACGCAGTATTTT. This chain connects TRBV20-1 to TRBJ2-3; possibly TRBD2 for D (6 bases). The CDR3 runs to 12 residues. Germline CDR1 DFQATT, CDR2 SNEGSKA (reference sequence). V was clipped by 4 bases and J by 6 bases, with 11 bases between them.

V is TRBV19 and J is TRBJ1-4; D is undetermined. The CDR3 contains 12 residues. CDR1 is LNHDA and CDR2 is SQIVND in the germline V gene (reference sequence). With 7 bases removed from V and 4 bases from J, the gap between germline ends came to 7 bases. The CDR3 region has the DNA TGTGCCAGTACCCCGGGTAATGAAAAACTGTTTTTT. This codes for CASTPGNEKLFF.

J is TRBJ2-7 and V is TRBV6-1; D gene ambiguous. The V gene's germline CDR1 is MNHNS and CDR2 SASEGT. Trimming pared 5 bases from V and 3 bases from J, leaving 17 bases between. The CDR3 length is 15 residues. The CDR3 reads CASSPNGQTGYEQYF. DNA of the CDR3: TGTGCCAGCAGTCCAAACGGCCAAACGGGCTACGAGCAGTACTTC.

Turning to this clonotype: This may be a read error, as it is one base from a much larger clone. The rearrangement uses TRBV19 and TRBJ2-1; 11 nucleotides line up with TRBD2. CDR1 and CDR2 from the germline V gene are LNHDA and SQIVND (reference sequence). CDR3 size: 17 residues. The V and J ends lost 2 bases and 3 bases, in that order; junction bases with no gene match: 6. CDR3 region: CASSISGLADYYNEQFF. The CDR3 coding sequence is TGTGCCAGTAGTATATCGGGACTAGCGGATTACTACAATGAGCAGTTCTTC.

This clonotype was counted only a few times. V usage is TRBV18 and J usage is TRBJ2-3; D is ambiguous. V was pared by 8 bases and J by 4 bases, with 10 bases between. This CDR3 contains 12 residues. CDR1 is KGHSH, CDR2 LQKENI, per germline. For the CDR3, the DNA is TGTGCCAGCGACTCGCGGCCAGATACGCAGTATTTT. It specifies CASDSRPDTQYF.